This passage covers 8 T cell receptor beta chains from one sample sequenced in a study of T cell repertoires in cytomegalovirus infection. TCRdb re-derived calls from the reads in MiXCR, one entry per CDR3 protein. The repertoire holds roughly 120,000 distinct CDR3 sequences, with around 30% as singletons. No antigen is known for these receptors. Specimen: CD8+ T cells from cultured PBMCs, collected from culture after CMV antigen stimulation. The receptors derive from a human donor in good health (CMV status not recorded). Some clones in this sample may be carry-over from other donors' samples.

In its sample, this clonotype was seen once. The V and J genes are TRBV20-1 and TRBJ1-2; D is possibly TRBD1 (5 bases). Germline V gene sequence: CDR1 DFQATT, CDR2 SNEGSKA (reference sequence). Trimming stripped 3 bases from V and 8 bases from J, with 10 bases between. This CDR3 region has 11 residues. CDR3 protein: CSARTRQGYTF. The DNA of the CDR3 is TGCAGTGCTAGGACTCGACAGGGCTACACCTTC.

This clonotype was detected only a few times. V usage is TRBV6-2 or TRBV6-3 and J usage is TRBJ1-1; D gene unclear. The germline gives CDR1 MNHEY, CDR2 SVGEGT. With 0 bases removed from V and 4 bases from J, the gap between germline ends came to 6 bases. The CDR3 totals 13 residues. Written as DNA, the CDR3 is TGTGCCAGCAGTTACTCAGCAGGCACTGAAGCTTTCTTT. This translates into CASSYSAGTEAFF.

The chain carries TRBV29-1 and TRBJ2-7; the match to TRBD1 covers 7 bases. CDR1 SQVTM and CDR2 ANQGSEA come from the germline V gene. V gave up 6 bases and J gave up 2 bases; unmatched junction bases: 7. CDR3 length: 13 residues. The CDR3 DNA is TGCAGCGTGAAGGAAGGGACAGCCTACGAGCAGTACTTC. Translated: CSVKEGTAYEQYF.

The V call is TRBV12-3 or TRBV12-4, the J call TRBJ2-3, with 8 bases aligning to TRBD1. J gave up 3 bases and V 3 bases, and 5 bases lay outside the gene matches. The CDR3 sequence is 15 residues long. The CDR3 DNA reads as TGTGCCAGCAGTTTTTTGGACAGGGATACAGATACGCAGTATTTT. Protein: CASSFLDRDTDTQYF.

There are a few counts of this clonotype. The chain links TRBV9 to TRBJ2-7; 8 nucleotides line up with TRBD1. The CDR3 contains 16 residues. V was pared by 4 bases and J by 5 bases, with 14 bases of the junction left unmatched. The V gene's germline CDR1 is SGDLS and CDR2 YYNGEE. The CDR3 reads CASSPHGQGAINEQYF. Here the CDR3 DNA reads TGTGCCAGCAGCCCTCATGGACAGGGAGCCATAAACGAGCAGTACTTC.

The chain has TRBV6-1 and TRBJ2-3, with D maybe TRBD1 (6 bases). Looked up from germline, CDR1 is MNHNS and CDR2 is SASEGT. CDR3 length: 16 amino acids. V lost 6 bases, J lost 0 bases, and 16 bases lay in between. The chain's CDR3 is CASRSTGWGSTDTQYF. The CDR3 bases are TGTGCCAGCAGATCCACAGGGTGGGGCAGCACAGATACGCAGTATTTT.

CDR3 sequence: CASSLAVQGETQYF. CDR3 bases: TGTGCCAGCAGTTTAGCGGTTCAAGGAGAGACCCAGTACTTC. The V call is TRBV12-3 or TRBV12-4, the J call TRBJ2-5; D is unclear. The CDR3 has 14 amino acids. The ends were cut back, 0 bases at V and 4 bases at J, with 9 bases in the middle.

J is TRBJ1-5 and V is TRBV12-3 or TRBV12-4; D may be TRBD1 (5 bases). The germline V and J ends were trimmed by 4 bases and 0 bases, with 7 bases remaining between them. This CDR3 is built from 14 residues. The CDR3 spells CASSSRGSNQPQHF. Written as DNA, the CDR3 is TGTGCCAGCAGTTCGAGGGGTAGCAATCAGCCCCAGCATTTT.